This T cell receptor (delta chain) came from a study of Vδ1+ human thymocytes. The template was reverse-transcribed extracted RNA. Pooled V-gene forward primers with one constant-region reverse primer generated the CDR3 amplicons by multiplex PCR. TCRdb reapplied CATT to the multiplex PCR reads. The repertoire includes fewer than 30,000 delta-chain clones, under 8.5% of them detected once, and around 0.99% sits in the top ten. V was cut by 3 bases and J by 2 bases, with 31 bases left in between. The CDR3 covers 21 residues. Germline V lookup: CDR1 TSWWSYY, CDR2 QGS. About this clone itself: Its matching antigen is unknown.

Study-level points and caveats: Thymic TRG and TRD repertoires appeared highly polyclonal, with Gaussian CDR3 length distributions. Despite high sort purity, roughly 20% of thymic T cell receptor delta sequences were Vdelta2.

The source of this sequence is a girl under three years old who had congenital heart surgery. Sequencing was done on a sample of Vdelta1+ gamma-delta thymocytes from the thymus. Subset of the sample: FACS-sorted CD3+ TCRalphabeta- TCRVdelta1+ TCRVdelta2- thymocytes. The V and J genes are TRDV1 and TRDJ1, with TRDD3 as a possible D gene (6 bases). CDR3 DNA sequence: TGTGCTCTTGGGGACCCCCAAGGAGGAGCCTTGGGGGGGTACCAAACCGATAAACTCATCTTT. Residues: CALGDPQGGALGGYQTDKLIF.